This T cell receptor (beta chain) derives from a study of T cells in Graves' hyperthyroidism and ophthalmopathy. Whole-study results and caveats: A 13 V-J signature model discriminated ophthalmopathy versus stable hyperthyroidism.

The source material, RNA transcripts, was used to amplify TCR beta CDR3 regions. Primed by the HTBI set, a first-round RT-PCR was run on the TCR CDR3. Each CDR3 protein is one row after TCRdb ran MiXCR on the multiplex PCR reads. The table lists 500,000 to 600,000 distinct CDR3 sequences, 40% to 55% of them singletons. Comments on this clonotype: The target antigen is unknown.

Patients aged 18 to 65 with hyperthyroidism were newly diagnosed, with duration under 2 months. Orbital computed tomography, thyroid ultrasound, serum thyroxine and TRAb, and clinical symptoms together informed the diagnoses. Sequencing was performed on peripheral blood or thyroid tissue (not recorded which). The sequence derives from a woman under 30 with Graves' hyperthyroidism.

The CDR3 region is CASKDQGLWEQYF. In DNA, the CDR3 is TGTGCCAGCAAGGATCAGGGGTTATGGGAGCAGTACTTC. The chain links TRBV2 to TRBJ2-7, with a weak D call TRBD1 (6 bases). The CDR3 has 13 amino acids. Trimming removed 7 bases from V and 7 bases from J, with 17 bases in between. Germline CDR1 is SNHLY and CDR2 is FYNNEI.